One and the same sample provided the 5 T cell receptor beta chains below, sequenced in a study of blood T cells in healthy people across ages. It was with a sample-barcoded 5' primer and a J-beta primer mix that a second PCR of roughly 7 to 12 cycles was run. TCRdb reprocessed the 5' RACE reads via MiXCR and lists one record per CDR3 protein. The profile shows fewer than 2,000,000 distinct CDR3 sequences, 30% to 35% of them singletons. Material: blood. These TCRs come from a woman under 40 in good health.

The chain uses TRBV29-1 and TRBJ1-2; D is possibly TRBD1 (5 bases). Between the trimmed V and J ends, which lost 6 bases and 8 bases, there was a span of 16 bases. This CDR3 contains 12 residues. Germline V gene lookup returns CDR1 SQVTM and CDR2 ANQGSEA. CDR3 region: CSVLNDRGGYTF. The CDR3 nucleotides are TGCAGCGTCCTTAATGACAGAGGAGGCTACACCTTC.

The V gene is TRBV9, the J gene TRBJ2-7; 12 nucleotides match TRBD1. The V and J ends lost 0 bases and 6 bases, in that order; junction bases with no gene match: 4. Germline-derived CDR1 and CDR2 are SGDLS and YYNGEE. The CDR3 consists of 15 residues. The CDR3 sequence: CASSVDGTGGAEQYF. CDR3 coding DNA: TGTGCCAGCAGCGTAGACGGGACAGGGGGCGCCGAGCAGTACTTC.

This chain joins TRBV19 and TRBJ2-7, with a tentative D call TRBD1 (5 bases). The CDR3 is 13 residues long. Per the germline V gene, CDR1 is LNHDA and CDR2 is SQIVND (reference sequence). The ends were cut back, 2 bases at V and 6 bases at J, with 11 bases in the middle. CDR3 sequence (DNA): TGTGCCAGTAGTATAAGACAGCCCTCCGAGCAGTACTTC. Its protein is CASSIRQPSEQYF. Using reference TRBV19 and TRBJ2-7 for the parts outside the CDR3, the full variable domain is DGGITQSPKYLFRKEGQNVTLSCEQNLNHDAMYWYRQDPGQGLRLIYYSQIVNDFQKGDIAEGYSVSREKKESFPLTVTSAQKNPTAFYLCASSIRQPSEQYFGPGTRLTVT.

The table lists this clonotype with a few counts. The CDR3 DNA follows: TGTGCCAGCAGCGTAGCCCCCTCGGGGAGCCAAGAGACCCAGTACTTC. Protein sequence: CASSVAPSGSQETQYF. This chain connects TRBV9 to TRBJ2-5; D is possibly TRBD2 (5 bases). V was pared by 0 bases and J by 1 base, with 13 bases between. Germline V gene lookup returns CDR1 SGDLS and CDR2 YYNGEE. CDR3 size: 16 residues.

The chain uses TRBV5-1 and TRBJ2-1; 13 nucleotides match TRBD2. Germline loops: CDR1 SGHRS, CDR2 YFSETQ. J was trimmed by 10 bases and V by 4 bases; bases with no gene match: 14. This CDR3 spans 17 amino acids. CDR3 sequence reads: CASSLTGLAGAVVEQFF. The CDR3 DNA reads TGCGCCAGCAGCCTTACCGGACTAGCGGGGGCCGTAGTGGAGCAGTTCTTC.